Sequencing of this T cell receptor (beta chain) was carried out in a study of blood T cell repertoires in COVID-19. Study details: From the United States, Italy and Spain came samples of acute and convalescent COVID-19. In each case, the material was cDNA or gDNA derived from T cells, B-cell-depleted T cells, or PBMCs.

In the authors' workflow: From reference gene primer amplification, estimates of nucleated cell counts were derived. Using immunoSEQ multiplex PCR, the repertoire was profiled, and TCRdb retains in-frame clones only, with some absent. For V, J and clone size, that table is used; D and trimming come from the DNA. The top ten clones hold around 3.5% of a sample with approximately 140,000 clones, about 86% of them seen once. The germline V gene has CDR1 MDHEN and CDR2 SYDVKM. CDR3 length: 13 amino acids. V trimming: 5 bases; J trimming: 10 bases; junction bases outside the gene matches: 7. The chain combines TRBV28 with TRBJ1-4, with 7 positions matching TRBD1. The sequence came from a man between 65 and 80 years old with acute or convalescent COVID-19. What was sequenced was peripheral blood. The CDR3 bases are TGTGCCAGCAGTCTTGACAGGGAATTAAAACTGTTTTTT. Its translation is CASSLDRELKLFF. The full variable domain, with the rest looked up from reference TRBV28 and TRBJ1-4, is DVKVTQSSRYLVKRTGEKVFLECVQDMDHENMFWYRQDPGLGLRLIYFSYDVKMKEKGDIPEGYSVSREKKERFSLILESASTNQTSMYLCASSLDRELKLFFGSGTQLSVL.